These 29 T cell receptor beta chains share one sample of origin, sequenced in a study of radiation and T cells in renal cell carcinoma (dated by TCRdb to 2019 to 2021). The library was prepared using the immunoSEQ multiplex PCR assay. Drawn from immuneACCESS, this table holds only the in-frame rearrangements with V and J called that TCRdb kept. Clones are partly lost; checked studies trace under half to an unresolved V gene and leave the rest unexplained. Present in this sample are 60,000 to 65,000 clones, roughly 79% of which were seen just once. The ten largest clones add up to about 7% of the sample. This sample's time point label indicates: blood 2 weeks post-SBRT. The sample's treatment or condition label, in plain terms: 15 Gy SBRT to primary tumor, nephrectomy 4 weeks later. Source: blood, taken from a patient whose treatment included radiotherapy and nephrectomy. These receptors all stem from a man in his 60s with renal cell carcinoma.

There are many counts of this clone. The chain joins TRBV5-5 to TRBJ2-1; unclear D gene. V lost 0 bases and J 6 bases, leaving 1 base between the germline ends. Looked up from germline, CDR1 is SGHKS and CDR2 is YYEKEE (reference sequence). This CDR3 region has 11 residues. This CDR3 is CASSLGNEQFF. The CDR3 DNA is TGTGCCAGCAGCTTGGGCAATGAGCAGTTCTTC.

The chain is built from TRBV7-9 and TRBJ1-1, with a tentative D call TRBD1 (5 bases). Trimming removed 1 base from V and 5 bases from J, with 11 bases in between. Germline CDR1 SEHNR, CDR2 FQNEAQ (reference sequence). The CDR3 has 14 amino acids. In DNA form, the CDR3 reads TGTGCCAGCAGCTTAGGGGGCGCGGAAACTGAAGCTTTCTTT. Its protein is CASSLGGAETEAFF.

The chain recombines TRBV6-1 with TRBJ2-1, with TRBD2 matching over 11 bases. CDR1 is MNHNS, CDR2 SASEGT, per germline. The CDR3 spans 18 residues. V lost 2 bases, J lost 7 bases, and 13 bases stayed unmatched. This CDR3 reads CASSELAGGVMVLNEQFF. The CDR3 DNA follows: TGTGCCAGCAGTGAACTAGCGGGAGGAGTTATGGTTTTGAATGAGCAGTTCTTC.

The rearrangement joins TRBV29-1 to TRBJ2-1, with 9 bases that match TRBD1. Germline V gene sequence: CDR1 SQVTM, CDR2 ANQGSEA. CDR3 size: 13 residues. The V segment lost 6 bases and the J segment 6 bases; nucleotides outside the gene matches: 6. The chain's CDR3 is CSVTGTGTNEQFF. Here the CDR3 DNA reads TGCAGCGTAACCGGGACAGGGACCAATGAGCAGTTCTTC.

The chain has TRBV7-9 and TRBJ2-5; D is perhaps TRBD1 (6 bases). With 4 bases removed from V and 1 base from J, the gap between germline ends came to 10 bases. This CDR3 is 14 amino acids long. CDR1 is SEHNR, CDR2 FQNEAQ, per germline (reference sequence). CDR3 coding DNA: TGTGCCAGCAGCTCGAGGACAGTCCAAGAGACCCAGTACTTC. As protein: CASSSRTVQETQYF.

This rearrangement joins TRBV27 to TRBJ2-7, with 7 nucleotides matching TRBD1. Germline trimming cut 6 bases from V and 6 bases from J; bases unmatched to any gene: 14. Germline V gives CDR1 MNHEY, CDR2 SMNVEV (reference sequence). This CDR3 is built from 15 residues. The CDR3 bases are TGTGCCAGCAGCCCCCGGGACAGTTCCCCCGGCGAGCAGTACTTC. Amino acid sequence: CASSPRDSSPGEQYF.

This clone was recorded only once. V is TRBV14 and J is TRBJ2-7, with 9 bases aligning to TRBD2. The CDR3 length is 15 residues. The trim removed 1 base at V and 5 bases at J, leaving 6 bases unmatched. Per germline, CDR1 SGHDN and CDR2 FVKESK. The CDR3 sequence is CASSQGGAGGHEQYF. Here the CDR3 DNA reads TGTGCCAGCAGCCAAGGTGGAGCGGGGGGCCACGAGCAGTACTTC.

There are a few counts of this clone. This chain uses TRBV7-6 with TRBJ2-7, with 8 bases fitting TRBD1. V gave up 5 bases and J gave up 6 bases; unmatched junction bases: 9. Germline CDR1 reads SGHVS; CDR2 reads FNYEAQ. The CDR3 is 14 residues long. DNA of the CDR3: TGTGCCAGCAGCGGTCAGGGACAGGTTTTCGAGCAGTACTTC. Amino acid sequence: CASSGQGQVFEQYF. Supplemented by reference TRBV7-6 and TRBJ2-7, the full variable domain reads GAGVSQSPRYKVTKRGQDVALRCDPISGHVSLYWYRQALGQGPEFLTYFNYEAQQDKSGLPNDRFSAERPEGSISTLTIQRTEQRDSAMYRCASSGQGQVFEQYFGPGTRLTVT.

The gene calls are TRBV6-5 and TRBJ1-1, with 7 bases fitting TRBD1. V dropped 2 bases and J dropped 7; count of bases not matched to a gene: 4. This CDR3 has 13 residues. Germline CDR1 MNHEY, CDR2 SVGAGI. CDR3 protein: CASSYHSGGEAFF. Here the CDR3 DNA reads TGTGCCAGCAGTTACCACTCAGGGGGTGAAGCTTTCTTT.

This clone was detected a few times. J is TRBJ1-1 and V is TRBV28, with 10 positions matching TRBD1. The length of the CDR3 is 16 residues. V was clipped by 4 bases and J by 9 bases; unmatched bases: 14. Germline lookup yields CDR1 MDHEN and CDR2 SYDVKM. The CDR3 region has the DNA TGTGCCAGCAGTTCCGGGACAGGGGTTCAAGCGGGTAAAGCTTTCTTT. This encodes CASSSGTGVQAGKAFF.

V usage is TRBV5-5 and J usage is TRBJ2-5; 9 bases agree with TRBD2. The germline V gene encodes CDR1 SGHKS and CDR2 YYEKEE (reference sequence). With 5 bases clipped from V and 3 bases from J, the junction kept 11 bases outside the gene matches. CDR3 length equals 16 residues. CDR3 amino acids: CASRTLAGADEETQYF. CDR3 DNA: TGTGCCAGCAGAACCTTAGCGGGGGCGGATGAAGAGACCCAGTACTTC.

This sequence joins TRBV7-9 and TRBJ2-3; D may be TRBD2 (6 bases). V was trimmed by 5 bases and J by 0 bases, leaving 12 bases between them. This CDR3 region has 15 residues. Per the germline V gene, CDR1 is SEHNR and CDR2 is FQNEAQ (reference sequence). CDR3 sequence: CASSRGWGSTDTQYF. The CDR3 coding sequence is TGTGCCAGCAGCCGGGGGTGGGGCAGCACAGATACGCAGTATTTT. Looking up the rest from reference TRBV7-9 and TRBJ2-3 gives the full variable domain: DTGVSQNPRHKITKRGQNVTFRCDPISEHNRLYWYRQTLGQGPEFLTYFQNEAQLEKSRLLSDRFSAERPKGSFSTLEIQRTEQGDSAMYLCASSRGWGSTDTQYFGPGTRLTVL.

The chain employs TRBV9 and TRBJ2-6; the D is unclear. Per germline, CDR1 SGDLS and CDR2 YYNGEE. Trimming shortened V by 5 bases and J by 4 bases, and 1 base separated the two germline ends. CDR3 size: 11 residues. CDR3 protein: CASRGANVLTF. CDR3 DNA sequence: TGTGCCAGCAGAGGGGCCAACGTCCTGACTTTC.

This clone was seen a few times. The V call is TRBV5-3, the J call TRBJ2-7; D not certain. TRBV5-3 is an ORF; its function is uncertain. V gave up 5 bases and J gave up 7 bases, with 10 bases separating them. The CDR3 sequence is 11 residues long. The CDR3 spells CARRPSGEQYV. CDR3 in DNA: TGTGCCAGAAGACCCTCTGGGGAGCAGTACGTC.

The chain links TRBV13 to TRBJ1-2, with 7 bases matching TRBD1. Per the germline V gene, CDR1 is PRHDT and CDR2 is FYEKMQ (reference sequence). There are 14 residues in the CDR3. J was trimmed by 4 bases and V by 0 bases; bases with no gene match: 2. The CDR3 nucleotides read TGTGCCAGCAGCTTAGGGGACAGGATCTATGGCTACACCTTC. It codes for CASSLGDRIYGYTF.

The chain couples TRBV7-2 to TRBJ1-5; D unresolved. Trimming took 4 bases from V and 0 from J, leaving 4 bases between them. The CDR3 length is 13 residues. Germline CDR1 reads SGHTA; CDR2 reads FQGNSA. The CDR3 region has the DNA TGTGCCAGCAGCTCAAATAGCAATCAGCCCCAGCATTTT. This gives the protein CASSSNSNQPQHF.

The V call is TRBV19, the J call TRBJ2-2; TRBD1 matches 8 bases. Germline V CDR1 and CDR2: LNHDA, SQIVND (reference sequence). J gave up 5 bases and V 7 bases, and 6 bases lay outside the gene matches. The CDR3 length is 14 residues. The CDR3: CASKSQGATGELFF. CDR3 nucleotide sequence: TGTGCCAGTAAATCCCAGGGGGCGACCGGGGAGCTGTTTTTT.

This rearrangement joins TRBV5-4 to TRBJ2-1; D possibly corresponds to TRBD2 (7 bases). Germline CDR1 and CDR2: SGHNT and YYREEE (reference sequence). The CDR3 sequence is 15 residues long. V shed 5 bases and J shed 7 bases, with 19 bases lying between them. In DNA form, the CDR3 reads TGTGCCAGCAGATCTGGGGGGGCGGAATTAAATGAGCAGTTCTTC. Translated, it gives CASRSGGAELNEQFF.

The CDR3 spells CASSYSSGRANEQYV. In nucleotides, the CDR3 is TGTGCCAGCAGTTACTCGAGCGGGAGGGCCAACGAGCAGTACGTC. The rearrangement links TRBV6-6 to TRBJ2-7, with 10 bases that match TRBD2. With V trimmed by 0 bases and J by 5 bases, 4 bases remained unmatched. Looked up from germline, CDR1 is MNHNY and CDR2 is SVGAGI (reference sequence). The CDR3 totals 15 residues.

The chain combines TRBV18 with TRBJ1-1; no clear D. In germline, CDR1 is KGHSH, CDR2 LQKENI. Trimming stripped 1 base from V and 5 bases from J, with 8 bases between. CDR3 size: 13 residues. CDR3 protein: CASSPQVGTEAFF. CDR3 DNA: TGTGCCAGCTCACCACAGGTCGGGACTGAAGCTTTCTTT. Full variable domain (remainder filled in from reference TRBV18 and TRBJ1-1): NAGVMQNPRHLVRRRGQEARLRCSPMKGHSHVYWYRQLPEEGLKFMVYLQKENIIDESGMPKERFSAEFPKEGPSILRIQQVVRGDSAAYFCASSPQVGTEAFFGQGTRLTVV.

In regard to this clone: One junction end disagrees with the germline gene, perhaps due to a read error. This chain joins TRBV27 and TRBJ1-2, with 8 bases lining up with TRBD1. Per germline, CDR1 MNHEY and CDR2 SMNVEV (reference sequence). This CDR3 region has 13 residues. CDR3 region: CASSLGTGVPSLF. CDR3 sequence (DNA): TGTGCCAGCAGTTTAGGGACAGGAGTTCCTTCACTCTTC.

This clone came up a few times. The chain employs TRBV28 and TRBJ1-2; 9 bases fit TRBD1. V shed 3 bases and J 8 bases; nucleotides not matched to a gene: 10. The CDR3 extends over 15 amino acids. Germline-derived CDR1 and CDR2 are MDHEN and SYDVKM. CDR3: CASSFPTGTGRGYTF. CDR3 in DNA: TGTGCCAGCAGTTTTCCGACCGGGACAGGGCGAGGCTACACCTTC.

The chain has TRBV11-2 and TRBJ2-1, with 15 positions matching TRBD2. V trimming: 5 bases; J trimming: 6 bases; junction bases outside the gene matches: 14. The length of the CDR3 is 19 residues. In germline, CDR1 is SGHAT, CDR2 FQNNGV. This CDR3 is CASSHRTSGRGRVSNEQFF. The CDR3, as DNA: TGTGCCAGCAGCCATCGGACTAGCGGGAGGGGCAGGGTGAGCAATGAGCAGTTCTTC.

This clone was picked up one time. This sequence joins TRBV18 and TRBJ2-7; 9 bases are a match to TRBD2. The germline V gene has CDR1 KGHSH and CDR2 LQKENI. V lost 5 bases, J lost 5 bases, and 10 bases stayed unmatched. The CDR3 contains 15 residues. CDR3 protein: CASSNDGGRAHEQYV. DNA for the CDR3: TGTGCCAGCTCAAATGATGGCGGGAGGGCCCACGAGCAGTACGTC.

This clone was recorded only once. The chain joins TRBV5-1 to TRBJ2-2, with 10 positions matching TRBD1. This CDR3 is 15 amino acids long. V lost 3 bases and J lost 6; bases outside the gene matches: 5. Germline V gives CDR1 SGHRS, CDR2 YFSETQ. This chain's CDR3 is CASSSDRGDAGELFF. In DNA form, the CDR3 reads TGCGCCAGCAGCTCGGACAGGGGGGATGCCGGGGAGCTGTTTTTT. Together with reference TRBV5-1 and TRBJ2-2, the CDR3 gives the full variable domain: KAGVTQTPRYLIKTRGQQVTLSCSPISGHRSVSWYQQTPGQGLQFLFEYFSETQRNKGNFPGRFSGRQFSNSRSEMNVSTLELGDSALYLCASSSDRGDAGELFFGEGSRLTVL.

This sequence joins TRBV7-2 and TRBJ2-5, with D tentatively TRBD1 (5 bases). Trimming shortened V by 1 base and J by 0 bases, and 12 bases separated the two germline ends. The germline V gene has CDR1 SGHTA and CDR2 FQGNSA. The CDR3 totals 16 residues. The CDR3 nucleotides read TGTGCCAGCAGCTTAGTCCTGGCAGGGTACCAAGAGACCCAGTACTTC. It translates to CASSLVLAGYQETQYF.

The genes are TRBV6-5 and TRBJ2-5, with D tentatively TRBD2 (5 bases). The J call may be wrong; the DNA end is better matched by TRBJ2-7. This CDR3 contains 11 residues. Germline loops: CDR1 MNHEY, CDR2 SVGAGI. The CDR3 region is CASRHGIEQYF. The CDR3 nucleotides are TGTGCCAGCAGGCACGGGATCGAGCAGTACTTC.

The chain uses TRBV7-8 and TRBJ1-2; D call uncertain. The germline V gene encodes CDR1 SGHVS and CDR2 FQNEAQ. CDR3 length: 13 amino acids. Trimming left V 3 bases short and J 0 bases short, with 5 bases between. CDR3 amino acids: CASSLASNYGYTF. The CDR3 coding sequence is TGTGCCAGCAGCTTGGCCTCTAACTATGGCTACACCTTC.

This clone was counted a single time. The chain links TRBV7-3 to TRBJ2-1; D gene unclear. There are 14 residues in the CDR3. CDR1 is SGHTA, CDR2 FQGTGA, per germline. V shed 4 bases and J shed 7 bases, with 14 bases lying between them. The CDR3 here is CASSSSPTTNEQFF. CDR3 DNA: TGTGCCAGCAGCTCTTCCCCTACCACGAATGAGCAGTTCTTC.